The clone carrying this T cell receptor beta chain was seen more than once but under ten times. Its antigen is currently unknown. This specimen comes from a study of cytomegalovirus exposure and HLA in healthy donors. In the study overall: Inside one of the first data releases sat about 85 million unique TCRs taken from HLA-typed donors.

The PCR employed 60 Vbeta primers together with 13 Jbeta primers. Sequencing was performed with immunoSEQ multiplex PCR; in TCRdb, only in-frame clones are kept and a portion is missing. Among over 150,000 clones listed, roughly 77% were seen once. CDR3 size: 14 residues. Germline CDR1 SGHKS, CDR2 YYEKEE (reference sequence). Trimming removed 4 bases from V and 2 bases from J, with 10 bases in between. Whole-study results and caveats: Overall, under 200 TCR beta chains were annotated as cytomegalovirus-associated. Later analysis demonstrated an association between a missense DCLRE1C variant and TCR beta V- and J-gene trimming. Within an earlier analysis, most TCR beta V segments proved productive either about 90% or about 30% of the time.

The chain employs TRBV5-5 and TRBJ1-5, with D unresolved. Sequencing was carried out using PBMCs. This receptor was identified in a woman aged 30 to 39 in good health and CMV-seropositive. The CDR3 sequence: CASSIQMGNQPQHF. As DNA, the CDR3 is TGTGCCAGCAGCATCCAGATGGGCAATCAGCCCCAGCATTTT.